The 27 T cell receptor beta chains below come from one sample, sequenced in a study of T cell responses to AZD1222 COVID-19 vaccine. Profiled with immunoSEQ multiplex PCR; TCRdb holds only in-frame clones, not every one. The sample has 150,000 to 200,000 clones, around 88% seen once. The starting material was peripheral blood, obtained on day 0 of AZD1222 vaccination. The receptors stem from an adult in good health.

The gene calls are TRBV18 and TRBJ1-5; D is unclear. Germline V CDR1 and CDR2: KGHSH, LQKENI. V was clipped by 3 bases and J by 4 bases, with 4 bases between them. The CDR3 length is 12 residues. The CDR3 nucleotides read TGTGCCAGCTCACCTCCTAATCAGCCCCAGCATTTT. This codes for CASSPPNQPQHF.

This rearrangement joins TRBV28 to TRBJ2-7; 10 bases match TRBD1. The V gene end was trimmed by 2 bases and the J gene end by 0 bases; junction bases not matched to a gene: 4. CDR3 length equals 16 residues. Germline CDR1 is MDHEN and CDR2 is SYDVKM. CDR3 amino acids: CASSLGGQGSSYEQYF. CDR3 DNA: TGTGCCAGCAGTTTAGGGGGACAGGGGAGCTCCTACGAGCAGTACTTC.

This clone was counted once. This sequence joins TRBV7-2 and TRBJ2-3; no definite D call. The germline V gene has CDR1 SGHTA and CDR2 FQGNSA. With 0 bases removed from V and 6 bases from J, the gap between germline ends came to 7 bases. CDR3 length equals 13 residues. CDR3 in amino acids: CASSLALWDTQYF. The CDR3 bases are TGTGCCAGCAGCTTAGCGTTGTGGGATACGCAGTATTTT.

DNA for the CDR3: TGCGCCAGCAGCCAAGGCAGGGCGAGCCAGCCCCAGCATTTT. Encoded protein: CASSQGRASQPQHF. The V and J genes are TRBV4-3 and TRBJ1-5, with D tentatively TRBD1 (5 bases). V shed 1 base and J shed 7 bases, with 11 bases lying between them. This CDR3 spans 14 amino acids. Germline V lookup: CDR1 LGHNA, CDR2 YSLEER.

The CDR3 is CARASGGFKETQYF. As DNA, the CDR3 is TGTGCCCGGGCTAGCGGGGGGTTTAAAGAGACCCAGTACTTC. The rearrangement joins TRBV30 to TRBJ2-5, with TRBD2 identical over 11 bases. V was pared by 8 bases and J by 3 bases, with 8 bases of the junction left unmatched. CDR3 length: 14 amino acids. The V gene's germline CDR1 is GTSNPN and CDR2 SVGIG (reference sequence).

This clone has a single count. The chain joins TRBV5-1 to TRBJ2-2; the match to TRBD1 covers 7 bases. Germline loops: CDR1 SGHRS, CDR2 YFSETQ. The CDR3 is 15 amino acids. Losses at the gene ends were 3 bases for V and 5 bases for J; bases not matched to a gene: 7. In DNA form, the CDR3 reads TGCGCCAGCAGCTACAGACAGGGTCAGACCGGGGAGCTGTTTTTT. The encoded protein is CASSYRQGQTGELFF. The full variable domain, rest sourced from reference TRBV5-1 and TRBJ2-2, is KAGVTQTPRYLIKTRGQQVTLSCSPISGHRSVSWYQQTPGQGLQFLFEYFSETQRNKGNFPGRFSGRQFSNSRSEMNVSTLELGDSALYLCASSYRQGQTGELFFGEGSRLTVL.

The chain employs TRBV6-5 and TRBJ1-1; 7 nucleotides line up with TRBD1. The CDR3 is 11 amino acids. Trimming cost V 9 bases and J 3 bases; bases outside gene matches: 1. Per germline, CDR1 MNHEY and CDR2 SVGAGI. Written as DNA, the CDR3 is TGTGCCAGTGACAGGGACACTGAAGCTTTCTTT. Its protein product is CASDRDTEAFF.

The rearrangement joins TRBV6-1 to TRBJ2-7; 7 positions match TRBD1. CDR1 MNHNS and CDR2 SASEGT come from the germline V gene. The trim removed 4 bases at V and 2 bases at J, leaving 5 bases unmatched. This CDR3 region has 14 residues. CDR3 sequence (DNA): TGTGCCAGCAGTGCTAGACAGGGACCCTACGAGCAGTACTTC. This translates into CASSARQGPYEQYF.

J is TRBJ1-1 and V is TRBV7-2; perhaps TRBD1 as D (5 bases). CDR1 and CDR2 from the germline V gene are SGHTA and FQGNSA. V lost 5 bases, J lost 6 bases, and 10 bases lay in between. There are 12 residues in the CDR3. The CDR3 spells CASSPRGPEAFF. CDR3 bases: TGTGCCAGCAGCCCACGGGGACCTGAAGCTTTCTTT.

This chain connects TRBV7-2 to TRBJ2-2; possibly TRBD1 or TRBD2 for D (5 bases each). The CDR3 sequence is 17 residues long. Germline V lookup: CDR1 SGHTA, CDR2 FQGNSA. Trimming shortened V by 2 bases and J by 2 bases, and 15 bases separated the two germline ends. The CDR3 DNA sequence: TGTGCCAGCAGCTTACTCGCAGGGACGGCCAACACCGGGGAGCTGTTTTTT. This translates into CASSLLAGTANTGELFF.

Note on this clone: A read error may produce the germline difference seen at one junction end. The rearrangement links TRBV7-7 to TRBJ2-5, with D perhaps matching TRBD1 or TRBD2 (6 bases each). This CDR3 comprises 13 residues. Looked up from germline, CDR1 is SSHAT and CDR2 is FNYEAQ (reference sequence). The CDR3 DNA is TGTGCTAGCAGCTTAGGTCCGGGGGCGACCCAGTACTTC. It yields the protein CASSLGPGATQYF.

This clone was seen more than once but under ten times. The chain uses TRBV7-3 and TRBJ2-2; the match to TRBD2 covers 10 bases. Trimming removed 6 bases from V and 1 base from J; junction bases left unmatched: 5. Germline V gene data show CDR1 as SGHTA and CDR2 as FQGTGA. CDR3 length equals 16 residues. The DNA of the CDR3 is TGTGCCAGCAGGGTCACTAGCGGGAAGAACACCGGGGAGCTGTTTTTT. Translation: CASRVTSGKNTGELFF.

V gene TRBV2 combines with J gene TRBJ1-3; possible D gene TRBD1, 5 bases. Germline V gene lookup returns CDR1 SNHLY and CDR2 FYNNEI. The CDR3 runs 15 residues. V shed 7 bases and J shed 8 bases, with 21 bases lying between them. CDR3 nucleotides: TGTGCCAGCACCCGGGACGCAGGAGTTGGTTACACCATATATTTT. Residues: CASTRDAGVGYTIYF. Full variable domain (remainder filled in from reference TRBV2 and TRBJ1-3): EPEVTQTPSHQVTQMGQEVILRCVPISNHLYFYWYRQILGQKVEFLVSFYNNEISEKSEIFDDQFSVERPDGSNFTLKIRSTKLEDSAMYFCASTRDAGVGYTIYFGEGSWLTVV.

The chain combines TRBV5-1 with TRBJ1-2; 11 bases line up with TRBD1. The junction had 5 bases not matched to a gene; V was cut back by 4 bases and J by 6 bases. The CDR3 loop spans 14 amino acids. Germline V CDR1 and CDR2: SGHRS, YFSETQ. The CDR3 DNA is TGCGCCAGCAGCGCCGGGACAGGGGGTAATGGCTACACCTTC. It is translated as CASSAGTGGNGYTF.

The rearrangement uses TRBV6-6 and TRBJ1-2, with D perhaps TRBD1 (5 bases). The ends were cut back, 6 bases at V and 3 bases at J, with 8 bases in the middle. Per the germline V gene, CDR1 is MNHNY and CDR2 is SVGAGI (reference sequence). This CDR3 comprises 12 residues. The CDR3 DNA is TGTGCCAGCAGAACGGGGGACTATGGCTACACCTTC. This gives the protein CASRTGDYGYTF.

The V call is TRBV5-8, the J call TRBJ1-5; unclear D gene. Looked up from germline, CDR1 is SGHTS and CDR2 is YDEGEE. The length of the CDR3 is 15 residues. Between the trimmed V and J ends, which lost 2 bases and 0 bases, there was a span of 9 bases. The CDR3 sequence is CASSLNTYSNQPQHF. In nucleotides, the CDR3 is TGTGCCAGCAGCTTAAACACGTATAGCAATCAGCCCCAGCATTTT. The variable domain in full, completed from reference TRBV5-8 and TRBJ1-5, reads EAGVTQSPTHLIKTRGQQATLRCSPISGHTSVYWYQQALGLGLQFLLWYDEGEERNRGNFPPRFSGRQFPNYSSELNVNALELEDSALYLCASSLNTYSNQPQHFGDGTRLSIL.

The J gene is TRBJ2-7, the V gene TRBV4-1; 7 positions agree with TRBD2. Germline V CDR1 and CDR2: MGHRA, YSYEKL. This CDR3 is built from 18 residues. J was trimmed by 0 bases and V by 4 bases; bases with no gene match: 15. CDR3 residues: CASSLASAGRETSYEQYF. DNA for the CDR3: TGCGCCAGCAGCCTGGCCTCTGCGGGGCGGGAGACCTCCTACGAGCAGTACTTC.

CDR3: CASSGTANYGYTF. The DNA for the CDR3 is TGTGCCAGCAGCGGAACAGCGAACTATGGCTACACCTTC. The V and J genes are TRBV7-8 and TRBJ1-2; D is uncertain. The V gene lost 5 bases and the J gene lost 2 bases, with 9 bases spanning the gap. The CDR3 runs 13 residues. Looked up from germline, CDR1 is SGHVS and CDR2 is FQNEAQ.

The rearrangement uses TRBV4-3 and TRBJ1-1; tentatively, D is TRBD1 (6 bases). Trimming took off 1 base at V and 6 bases at J, with 18 bases between the two ends. Germline CDR1 and CDR2: LGHNA and YSLEER. The CDR3 extends over 16 amino acids. The chain's CDR3 is CASSQAPLGGPPEAFF. The CDR3 DNA is TGCGCCAGCAGCCAAGCCCCTCTTGGGGGGCCCCCTGAAGCTTTCTTT.

The chain carries TRBV9 and TRBJ2-1; D gene ambiguous. CDR1 and CDR2 from the germline V gene are SGDLS and YYNGEE. V dropped 2 bases and J dropped 0 bases, with 12 bases sitting between them. This CDR3 is built from 16 residues. CDR3 in amino acids: CASSVTEDNSYNEQFF. As DNA, the CDR3 is TGTGCCAGCAGCGTTACGGAAGACAACTCCTACAATGAGCAGTTCTTC.

This clone has more than one count but fewer than ten. The CDR3 DNA is TGTGCCAGCAGCTCCCTTCGGGGGGACACCGGGGAGCTGTTTTTT. It yields the protein CASSSLRGDTGELFF. The V gene is TRBV7-3, the J gene TRBJ2-2; TRBD2 matches 7 bases. Germline CDR1 and CDR2: SGHTA and FQGTGA. The CDR3 runs to 15 residues. Trimming at V came to 4 bases and at J to 3 bases, leaving 5 bases not matched to a gene.

This rearrangement joins TRBV4-1 to TRBJ1-2; D is undetermined. Germline loops: CDR1 MGHRA, CDR2 YSYEKL. V lost 1 base to trimming and J lost 2 bases, with 14 bases between them. The CDR3 sequence is 16 residues long. CDR3 amino acids: CASSQVVKGPNYGYTF. DNA of the CDR3: TGCGCCAGCAGCCAAGTAGTAAAAGGCCCCAACTATGGCTACACCTTC.

The V call is TRBV7-2, the J call TRBJ1-5; no clear D gene. The germline V and J ends were trimmed by 6 bases and 4 bases, with 13 bases remaining between them. Germline loops: CDR1 SGHTA, CDR2 FQGNSA. CDR3 size: 14 residues. The CDR3 nucleotides read TGTGCCAGCAGGGGAGGCAGACTTAATCAGCCCCAGCATTTT. Translation gives CASRGGRLNQPQHF.

Turning to this clone: This sample includes further DNA sequences coding for the same CDR3. The chain recombines TRBV3-1 (or the pseudogene TRBV3-2) with TRBJ1-1; D is uncertain. The CDR3 is 14 residues long. CDR1 is LGHDT and CDR2 is YNNKEL in the germline V gene (reference sequence). Trimming cost V 4 bases and J 1 base, with 10 bases left between them. The CDR3 protein is CASSPGLQNTEAFF. The CDR3 DNA reads as TGTGCCAGCAGCCCAGGACTGCAGAACACTGAAGCTTTCTTT.

The J gene is TRBJ1-2, the V gene TRBV27; D is possibly TRBD1 (5 bases). This CDR3 region has 13 residues. Germline values: CDR1 MNHEY, CDR2 SMNVEV (reference sequence). V lost 5 bases to trimming and J lost 4 bases, with 11 bases between them. CDR3 loop: CASSRGTAYGYTF. CDR3 DNA: TGTGCCAGCAGTCGCGGGACGGCCTATGGCTACACCTTC.

In its sample, this clone was seen once. This chain uses TRBV29-1 with TRBJ1-1; 9 bases map to TRBD1. Germline V gene data show CDR1 as SQVTM and CDR2 as ANQGSEA. This CDR3 contains 14 residues. Losses at the gene ends were 6 bases for V and 5 bases for J; bases not matched to a gene: 10. This CDR3 is CSVVTGTGQTEAFF. The CDR3 nucleotides are TGCAGCGTAGTTACCGGGACAGGGCAAACTGAAGCTTTCTTT. Filled out from reference TRBV29-1 and TRBJ1-1, the complete variable domain reads SAVISQKPSRDICQRGTSLTIQCQVDSQVTMMFWYRQQPGQSLTLIATANQGSEATYESGFVIDKFPISRPNLTFSTLTVSNMSPEDSSIYLCSVVTGTGQTEAFFGQGTRLTVV.

This rearrangement joins TRBV28 to TRBJ1-1; TRBD1 agrees at 9 bases. The germline gives CDR1 MDHEN, CDR2 SYDVKM. V lost 5 bases, J lost 5 bases, and 6 bases stayed unmatched. The CDR3 loop spans 14 amino acids. CDR3 protein: CASSIRTGETEAFF. CDR3 sequence (DNA): TGTGCCAGCAGTATCCGGACAGGGGAGACTGAAGCTTTCTTT.